One and the same sample provided the 28 T cell receptor beta chains below, sequenced in a study of T cells in tuberculosis. Clones were read by immunoSEQ multiplex PCR, and TCRdb kept only the in-frame ones, dropping some. The table lists around 60,000 clones, 80% to 85% of them singletons. Cells were sorted from thawed PBMC rested overnight and stained with GMM-loaded CD1B tetramer, viability dye and anti-CD3. CD1B tetramers were loaded with Rhodococcus equi-derived C32 glucose monomycolate. The sequencing sample was made of CD1b-GMM tetramer-negative cells sorted from PBMCs. These receptors were obtained from an adult woman with latent tuberculosis.

The V gene is TRBV9, the J gene TRBJ1-4; D is possibly TRBD1 (6 bases). From germline, CDR1 is SGDLS and CDR2 YYNGEE. The CDR3 runs 15 residues. V lost 5 bases, J lost 4 bases, and 15 bases lay in between. The CDR3 DNA sequence: TGTGCCAGCAGTCAGGGGTGGGGCCTTAATGAAAAACTGTTTTTT. Protein product: CASSQGWGLNEKLFF.

This chain joins TRBV18 and TRBJ2-6; 8 positions match TRBD1. This CDR3 region has 16 residues. Germline V gene data show CDR1 as KGHSH and CDR2 as LQKENI. V lost 3 bases to trimming and J lost 2 bases; unmatched junction nucleotides: 3. CDR3 DNA: TGTGCCAGCTCACCGACAGGGGCGGCTGGGGCCAACGTCCTGACTTTC. Translating it yields CASSPTGAAGANVLTF.

The chain carries TRBV6-6 and TRBJ2-3; 10 positions match TRBD1. The CDR3 extends over 16 amino acids. V lost 0 bases and J lost 6; bases outside the gene matches: 6. Germline CDR1 and CDR2: MNHNY and SVGAGI (reference sequence). The CDR3 here is CASSYSGQGSVDTQYF. CDR3 sequence (DNA): TGTGCCAGCAGTTACTCGGGACAGGGGAGTGTGGATACGCAGTATTTT.

This sequence joins TRBV7-8 and TRBJ1-2; 12 bases are shared with TRBD1. Germline V gene sequence: CDR1 SGHVS, CDR2 FQNEAQ. This CDR3 has 16 amino acids. The V segment lost 4 bases and the J segment 4 bases; nucleotides outside the gene matches: 7. CDR3 DNA: TGTGCCAGCAGCTCCAAGGGACAGGGGGCTGCCTATGGCTACACCTTC. As protein: CASSSKGQGAAYGYTF.

The J gene is TRBJ2-4, the V gene TRBV5-6, with TRBD2 matching 9 bases. The length of the CDR3 is 16 residues. Germline V gene sequence: CDR1 SGHDT, CDR2 YYEEEE. The V gene end was trimmed by 0 bases and the J gene end by 6 bases; junction bases not matched to a gene: 7. CDR3 bases: TGTGCCAGCAGCTTGGGGATAGCGGGGGCCTCAAACATTCAGTACTTC. This sequence encodes CASSLGIAGASNIQYF.

This chain joins TRBV15 and TRBJ1-5; the D gene is possibly TRBD1 (5 bases). Per germline, CDR1 LNHNV and CDR2 YYDKDF (reference sequence). This CDR3 is 16 amino acids long. The V and J ends lost 0 bases and 0 bases respectively, with 9 bases between them. CDR3 nucleotide sequence: TGTGCCACCAGCAGAGATCAGGGCTATAGCAATCAGCCCCAGCATTTT. Its translation: CATSRDQGYSNQPQHF.

This chain joins TRBV19 and TRBJ1-2, with 9 bases that match TRBD1. The length of the CDR3 is 14 residues. The J segment lost 3 bases and the V segment lost 6 bases, leaving 5 bases of the junction unmatched. CDR1 and CDR2 (germline): LNHDA, SQIVND (reference sequence). The CDR3 reads CASSRDREDYGYTF. DNA of the CDR3: TGTGCCAGTAGCCGGGACAGGGAGGACTATGGCTACACCTTC.

This clone was counted between two and nine times. The chain's CDR3 is CASGRGARETQYF. The CDR3 nucleotides are TGCGCCAGTGGTCGGGGGGCGCGGGAGACCCAGTACTTC. V usage is TRBV5-1 and J usage is TRBJ2-5; tentatively, D is TRBD2 (7 bases). Germline values: CDR1 SGHRS, CDR2 YFSETQ. The CDR3 runs 13 residues. V gave up 8 bases and J gave up 5 bases, with 16 bases separating them. Based on the CDR3 plus reference TRBV5-1 and TRBJ2-5, the full variable domain is KAGVTQTPRYLIKTRGQQVTLSCSPISGHRSVSWYQQTPGQGLQFLFEYFSETQRNKGNFPGRFSGRQFSNSRSEMNVSTLELGDSALYLCASGRGARETQYFGPGTRLLVL.

This chain uses TRBV7-9 with TRBJ1-2; 7 bases agree with TRBD1. Germline values: CDR1 SEHNR, CDR2 FQNEAQ (reference sequence). The CDR3 spans 15 residues. The V and J ends lost 3 bases and 4 bases, in that order; junction bases with no gene match: 8. CDR3 residues: CASSFTGDLIYGYTF. In DNA, the CDR3 is TGTGCCAGCAGCTTCACAGGGGACCTCATCTATGGCTACACCTTC.

The chain links TRBV15 to TRBJ2-6; no firm D call. Germline V gives CDR1 LNHNV, CDR2 YYDKDF (reference sequence). CDR3 size: 17 residues. V was trimmed by 0 bases and J by 0 bases, leaving 9 bases between them. The CDR3 DNA reads as TGTGCCACCAGCAGAGATGAGATCACCTCTGGGGCCAACGTCCTGACTTTC. Translating it yields CATSRDEITSGANVLTF.

The chain carries TRBV5-1 and TRBJ1-1; possible D gene TRBD1, 5 bases. The V end was cut by 4 bases, the J end by 1 base, with 8 bases between. CDR1 and CDR2 (germline): SGHRS, YFSETQ. The CDR3 consists of 13 residues. CDR3 nucleotide sequence: TGCGCCAGCAGCACCCAGGGGAACACTGAAGCTTTCTTT. This encodes CASSTQGNTEAFF.

The chain employs TRBV9 and TRBJ1-4, with D perhaps matching TRBD1 (6 bases). Germline assignment: CDR1 SGDLS and CDR2 YYNGEE. CDR3 length equals 14 residues. Deletions cut 3 bases from V and 7 bases from J, with 13 bases between. The DNA of the CDR3 is TGTGCCAGCAGCGCGGGACACTTTGGTGAAAAACTGTTTTTT. It encodes CASSAGHFGEKLFF.

V and J are TRBV19 and TRBJ1-6; a weak D match, TRBD1 (6 bases). Trimming removed 5 bases from V and 6 bases from J, with 14 bases in between. CDR3 length equals 15 residues. Per the germline V gene, CDR1 is LNHDA and CDR2 is SQIVND (reference sequence). CDR3: CASSREGDINSPLHF. The CDR3 DNA follows: TGTGCCAGTAGTCGGGAGGGGGACATTAATTCACCCCTCCACTTT.

V usage is TRBV5-1 and J usage is TRBJ2-1; 9 bases align to TRBD2. There are 17 residues in the CDR3. V was clipped by 3 bases and J by 4 bases; unmatched bases: 11. Germline V lookup: CDR1 SGHRS, CDR2 YFSETQ. The CDR3 DNA reads TGCGCCAGCAGCTCCCTTAGTGGGGCGGGAGGGTACAATGAGCAGTTCTTC. It yields the protein CASSSLSGAGGYNEQFF.

This rearrangement joins TRBV15 to TRBJ1-4; D unresolved. Germline values: CDR1 LNHNV, CDR2 YYDKDF (reference sequence). V lost 3 bases, J lost 3 bases, and 14 bases lay in between. The CDR3 length is 16 residues. The CDR3 nucleotides are TGTGCCACCAGCAGTGGCGGTGGTACGGCTAATGAAAAACTGTTTTTT. It codes for CATSSGGGTANEKLFF.

The chain joins TRBV7-7 to TRBJ2-5; 10 positions agree with TRBD2. This CDR3 has 15 residues. From germline, CDR1 is SSHAT and CDR2 FNYEAQ (reference sequence). Trimming at V came to 5 bases and at J to 4 bases, leaving 7 bases not matched to a gene. CDR3 loop: CASSAASGRGETQYF. The CDR3 DNA reads TGTGCCAGCAGCGCCGCTAGCGGGAGAGGAGAGACCCAGTACTTC. Full variable domain (missing parts from reference TRBV7-7 and TRBJ2-5): GAGVSQSPRYKVTKRGQDVTLRCDPISSHATLYWYQQALGQGPEFLTYFNYEAQPDKSGLPSDRFSAERPEGSISTLTIQRTEQRDSAMYRCASSAASGRGETQYFGPGTRLLVL.

The chain couples TRBV28 to TRBJ2-2, with 12 bases matching TRBD1. The J segment lost 0 bases and the V segment lost 8 bases, leaving 10 bases of the junction unmatched. The CDR3 contains 18 residues. Germline values: CDR1 MDHEN, CDR2 SYDVKM. The CDR3 loop reads CASLRGTGGFPNTGELFF. The CDR3 DNA reads as TGTGCCAGCCTCCGAGGGACAGGGGGCTTCCCGAACACCGGGGAGCTGTTTTTT.

This clone was seen a few times. J is TRBJ1-3 and V is TRBV7-6; D is ambiguous. This CDR3 comprises 11 residues. Trimming cost V 6 bases and J 4 bases, with 4 bases left between them. Germline CDR1 SGHVS, CDR2 FNYEAQ. The CDR3 region has the DNA TGTGCCAGCAGGAGAGGAAACACCATATATTTT. Protein: CASRRGNTIYF.

V usage is TRBV30 and J usage is TRBJ1-1; TRBD1 matches at 7 bases. The CDR3 runs 12 residues. Per the germline V gene, CDR1 is GTSNPN and CDR2 is SVGIG (reference sequence). V lost 4 bases, J lost 11 bases, and 10 bases stayed unmatched. CDR3 bases: TGTGCCTGGAACCGACAGGGCCTGGCGGCTTTCTTT. Amino acids: CAWNRQGLAAFF.

The J gene is TRBJ1-6, the V gene TRBV19, with D perhaps TRBD1 (6 bases). V lost 10 bases and J 9 bases, leaving 16 bases between the germline ends. There are 13 residues in the CDR3. CDR1 is LNHDA and CDR2 is SQIVND in the germline V gene (reference sequence). CDR3 amino acids: CATRQGDISPLHF. For the CDR3, the DNA is TGTGCCACGCGTCAAGGGGACATTTCACCCCTCCACTTT. The full variable domain, its missing parts supplied by reference TRBV19 and TRBJ1-6, is DGGITQSPKYLFRKEGQNVTLSCEQNLNHDAMYWYRQDPGQGLRLIYYSQIVNDFQKGDIAEGYSVSREKKESFPLTVTSAQKNPTAFYLCATRQGDISPLHFGNGTRLTVT.

The J gene is TRBJ2-2, the V gene TRBV19; TRBD1 might be the D (6 bases). CDR1 is LNHDA and CDR2 is SQIVND in the germline V gene (reference sequence). The V and J ends lost 5 bases and 5 bases respectively, with 12 bases between them. The CDR3 spans 14 residues. CDR3 sequence: CASSWDKATGELFF. Written as DNA, the CDR3 is TGTGCCAGTAGTTGGGACAAGGCGACCGGGGAGCTGTTTTTT.

The chain uses TRBV5-8 and TRBJ2-2, with D possibly TRBD2 on 6 matching bases. Germline loops: CDR1 SGHTS, CDR2 YDEGEE. V was pared by 7 bases and J by 9 bases, with 13 bases between. This CDR3 comprises 12 residues. The CDR3 DNA follows: TGTGCCAGCCGCCCAGGGACTTGGGAGCTGTTTTTT. Amino acids: CASRPGTWELFF.

The J gene is TRBJ1-1, the V gene TRBV7-9, with TRBD1 matching 10 bases. The J segment lost 8 bases and the V segment lost 4 bases, leaving 13 bases of the junction unmatched. CDR3 length equals 16 residues. Germline V gene data show CDR1 as SEHNR and CDR2 as FQNEAQ (reference sequence). CDR3 region: CASSSPGGQGTKEAFF. In nucleotides, the CDR3 is TGTGCCAGCAGCTCTCCTGGGGGACAGGGGACTAAAGAAGCTTTCTTT. The full variable domain, with the rest looked up from reference TRBV7-9 and TRBJ1-1, is DTGVSQNPRHKITKRGQNVTFRCDPISEHNRLYWYRQTLGQGPEFLTYFQNEAQLEKSRLLSDRFSAERPKGSFSTLEIQRTEQGDSAMYLCASSSPGGQGTKEAFFGQGTRLTVV.

CDR3 residues: CAWTTRGGTEAFF. The CDR3 DNA is TGTGCCTGGACCACACGCGGGGGGACTGAAGCTTTCTTT. J is TRBJ1-1 and V is TRBV30; tentatively, D is TRBD1 (5 bases). The CDR3 loop spans 13 amino acids. Germline values: CDR1 GTSNPN, CDR2 SVGIG (reference sequence). The germline V and J ends were trimmed by 4 bases and 5 bases, with 14 bases remaining between them.

The chain couples TRBV5-1 to TRBJ2-3, with 10 bases aligning to TRBD2. Germline V gives CDR1 SGHRS, CDR2 YFSETQ. The length of the CDR3 is 17 residues. After removal of 4 bases from V and 4 bases from J, the junction contained 12 bases not matched to a gene. The CDR3 nucleotides read TGCGCCAGCAGCGCACGAAAAGCGGGGGGGCCCGCAGATACGCAGTATTTT. As protein: CASSARKAGGPADTQYF. The whole variable domain, filled in from reference TRBV5-1 and TRBJ2-3, reads KAGVTQTPRYLIKTRGQQVTLSCSPISGHRSVSWYQQTPGQGLQFLFEYFSETQRNKGNFPGRFSGRQFSNSRSEMNVSTLELGDSALYLCASSARKAGGPADTQYFGPGTRLTVL.

The chain recombines TRBV18 with TRBJ2-1; the D is unclear. Trimming took 6 bases from V and 8 from J, leaving 11 bases between them. Germline V lookup: CDR1 KGHSH, CDR2 LQKENI. This CDR3 has 12 amino acids. The CDR3 reads CASSPARDEQFF. DNA of the CDR3: TGTGCCAGCTCTCCCGCACGGGATGAGCAGTTCTTC. The full variable domain, rest sourced from reference TRBV18 and TRBJ2-1, is NAGVMQNPRHLVRRRGQEARLRCSPMKGHSHVYWYRQLPEEGLKFMVYLQKENIIDESGMPKERFSAEFPKEGPSILRIQQVVRGDSAAYFCASSPARDEQFFGPGTRLTVL.

This clone has only a few counts. J is TRBJ1-1 and V is TRBV28; 10 nucleotides match TRBD1. CDR1 is MDHEN, CDR2 SYDVKM, per germline. This CDR3 has 17 amino acids. The ends lost 5 bases at V and 3 bases at J; junction bases unmatched: 12. CDR3 amino acids: CASSRLAGQGRDTEAFF. The CDR3 DNA follows: TGTGCCAGCAGTCGCTTGGCGGGACAGGGGAGGGACACTGAAGCTTTCTTT.

The chain combines TRBV10-1 with TRBJ2-3; 9 bases are a match to TRBD2. Looked up from germline, CDR1 is WNHNN and CDR2 is SYGVQD (reference sequence). V was clipped by 3 bases and J by 4 bases; unmatched bases: 5. The CDR3 runs 15 residues. Here the CDR3 reads CASSDGTSFADTQYF. For the CDR3, the DNA is TGCGCCAGCAGTGACGGGACTAGCTTCGCAGATACGCAGTATTTT.